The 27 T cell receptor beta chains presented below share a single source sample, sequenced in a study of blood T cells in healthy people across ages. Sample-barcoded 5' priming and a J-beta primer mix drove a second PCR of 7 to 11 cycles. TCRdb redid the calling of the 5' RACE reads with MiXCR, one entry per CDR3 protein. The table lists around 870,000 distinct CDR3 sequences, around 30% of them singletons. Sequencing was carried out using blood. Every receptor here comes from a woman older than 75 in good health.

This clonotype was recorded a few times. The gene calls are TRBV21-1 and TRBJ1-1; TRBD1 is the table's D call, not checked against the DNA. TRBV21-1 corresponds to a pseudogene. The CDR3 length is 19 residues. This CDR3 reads CASSPPETGGVLVETEAFF. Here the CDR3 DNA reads TGTGCCAGCAGCCCCCCCGAGACAGGGGGCGTTCTAGTGGAAACTGAAGCTTTCTTT.

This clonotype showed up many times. The CDR3 sequence: CASSLGGTRKNEQFF. The CDR3 nucleotides are TGCGCCAGCAGCTTGGGTGGGACACGGAAAAATGAGCAGTTCTTC. The chain recombines TRBV5-1 with TRBJ2-1, with D perhaps matching TRBD1 (6 bases). V was pared by 0 bases and J by 7 bases, with 14 bases between. CDR1 and CDR2 from the germline V gene are SGHRS and YFSETQ. The CDR3 has 15 amino acids.

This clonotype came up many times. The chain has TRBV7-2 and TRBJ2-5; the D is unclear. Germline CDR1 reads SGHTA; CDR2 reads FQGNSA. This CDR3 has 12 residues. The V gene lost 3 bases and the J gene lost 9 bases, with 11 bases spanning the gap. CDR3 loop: CASSFAMLSQYF. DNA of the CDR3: TGTGCCAGCAGCTTCGCTATGCTGTCCCAGTACTTC.

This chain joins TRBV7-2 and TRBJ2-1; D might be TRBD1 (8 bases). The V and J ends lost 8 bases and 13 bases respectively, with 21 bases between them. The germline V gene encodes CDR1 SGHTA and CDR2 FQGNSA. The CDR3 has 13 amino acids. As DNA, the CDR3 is TGTGCCAGCCAAACAGGGGGGGGAGGGACCCAGTTCTTC. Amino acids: CASQTGGGGTQFF. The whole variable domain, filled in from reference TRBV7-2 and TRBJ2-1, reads GAGVSQSPSNKVTEKGKDVELRCDPISGHTALYWYRQSLGQGLEFLIYFQGNSAPDKSGLPSDRFSAERTGGSVSTLTIQRTQQEDSAVYLCASQTGGGGTQFFGPGTRLTVL.

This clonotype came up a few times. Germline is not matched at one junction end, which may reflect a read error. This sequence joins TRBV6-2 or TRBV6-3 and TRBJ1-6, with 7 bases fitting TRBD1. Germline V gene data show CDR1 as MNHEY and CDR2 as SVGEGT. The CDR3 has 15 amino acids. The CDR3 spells CASSWDTTGRAPPHF. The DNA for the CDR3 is TGTGCCAGCAGTTGGGATACGACAGGGAGGGCACCCCCCCACTTT.

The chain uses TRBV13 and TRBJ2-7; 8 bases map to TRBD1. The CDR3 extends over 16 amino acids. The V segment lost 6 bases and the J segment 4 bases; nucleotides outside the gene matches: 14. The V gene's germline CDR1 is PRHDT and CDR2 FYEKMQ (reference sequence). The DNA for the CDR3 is TGTGCCAGCAGGAGGGCCGGGACAGGACGCTCTTACGAGCAGTACTTC. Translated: CASRRAGTGRSYEQYF.

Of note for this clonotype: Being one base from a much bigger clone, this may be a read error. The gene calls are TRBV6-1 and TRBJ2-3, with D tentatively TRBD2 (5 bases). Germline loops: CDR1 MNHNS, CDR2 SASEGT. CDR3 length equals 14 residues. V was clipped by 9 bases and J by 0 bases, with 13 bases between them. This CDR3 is CASKRRSSTDTQYF. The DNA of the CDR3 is TGTGCCAGTAAGCGGAGGTCTAGCACAGATACGCAGTATTTT.

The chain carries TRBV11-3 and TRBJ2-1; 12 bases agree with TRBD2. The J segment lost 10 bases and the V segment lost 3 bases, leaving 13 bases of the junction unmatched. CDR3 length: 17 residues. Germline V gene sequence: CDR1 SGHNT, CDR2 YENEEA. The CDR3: CASSFFTSGGPPREQFF. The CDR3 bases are TGTGCCAGCAGCTTTTTCACTAGCGGGGGGCCGCCTAGGGAGCAGTTCTTC.

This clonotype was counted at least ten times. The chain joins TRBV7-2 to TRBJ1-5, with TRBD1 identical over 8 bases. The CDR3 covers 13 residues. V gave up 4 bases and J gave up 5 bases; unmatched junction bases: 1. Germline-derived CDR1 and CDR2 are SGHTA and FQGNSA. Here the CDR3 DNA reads TGTGCCAGCAGCTGGGACAGGTATCAGCCCCAGCATTTT. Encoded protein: CASSWDRYQPQHF.

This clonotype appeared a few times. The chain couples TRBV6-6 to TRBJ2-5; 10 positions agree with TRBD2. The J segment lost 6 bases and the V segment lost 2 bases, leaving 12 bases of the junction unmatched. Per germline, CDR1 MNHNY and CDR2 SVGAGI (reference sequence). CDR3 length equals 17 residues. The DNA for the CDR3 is TGTGCCAGCAGTTACGGGTCAAAAGCGGGGGGGATAAAGACCCAGTACTTC. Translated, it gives CASSYGSKAGGIKTQYF.

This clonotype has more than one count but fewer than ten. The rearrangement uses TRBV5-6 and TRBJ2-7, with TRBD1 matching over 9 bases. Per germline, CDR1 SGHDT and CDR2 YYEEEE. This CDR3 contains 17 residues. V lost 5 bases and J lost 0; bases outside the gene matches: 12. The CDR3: CASRKQEDRGSSYEQYF. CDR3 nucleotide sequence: TGTGCCAGCAGGAAACAAGAGGACAGGGGAAGCTCCTACGAGCAGTACTTC. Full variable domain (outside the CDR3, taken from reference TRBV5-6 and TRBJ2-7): DAGVTQSPTHLIKTRGQQVTLRCSPKSGHDTVSWYQQALGQGPQFIFQYYEEEERQRGNFPDRFSGHQFPNYSSELNVNALLLGDSALYLCASRKQEDRGSSYEQYFGPGTRLTVT.

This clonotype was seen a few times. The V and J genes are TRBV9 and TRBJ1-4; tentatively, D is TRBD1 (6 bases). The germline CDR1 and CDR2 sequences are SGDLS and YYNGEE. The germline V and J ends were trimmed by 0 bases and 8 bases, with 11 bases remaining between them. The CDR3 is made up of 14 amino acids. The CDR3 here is CASSVEQGGEKLFF. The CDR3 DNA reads TGTGCCAGCAGCGTAGAACAGGGAGGAGAAAAACTGTTTTTT.

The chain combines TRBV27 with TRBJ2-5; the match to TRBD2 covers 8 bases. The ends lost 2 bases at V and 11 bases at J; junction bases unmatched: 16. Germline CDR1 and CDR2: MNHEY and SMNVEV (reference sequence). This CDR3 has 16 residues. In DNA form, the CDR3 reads TGTGCCAGCAGTTTAGGGGCGCGGGGGGACTACAATGAGCAGTACTTC. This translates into CASSLGARGDYNEQYF.

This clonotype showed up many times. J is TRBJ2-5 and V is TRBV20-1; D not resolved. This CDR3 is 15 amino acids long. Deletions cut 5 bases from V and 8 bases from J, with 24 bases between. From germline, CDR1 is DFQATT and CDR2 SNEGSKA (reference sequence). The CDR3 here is CSASLLNVPDGTQYF. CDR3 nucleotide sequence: TGCAGTGCTTCCCTCCTAAATGTACCGGACGGAACCCAGTACTTC.

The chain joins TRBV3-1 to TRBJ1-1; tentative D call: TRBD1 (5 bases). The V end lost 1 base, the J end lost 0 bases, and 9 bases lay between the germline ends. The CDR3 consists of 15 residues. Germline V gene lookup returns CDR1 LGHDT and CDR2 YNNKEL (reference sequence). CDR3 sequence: CASSQGGHLNTEAFF. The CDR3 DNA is TGTGCCAGCAGCCAAGGAGGACATTTGAACACTGAAGCTTTCTTT.

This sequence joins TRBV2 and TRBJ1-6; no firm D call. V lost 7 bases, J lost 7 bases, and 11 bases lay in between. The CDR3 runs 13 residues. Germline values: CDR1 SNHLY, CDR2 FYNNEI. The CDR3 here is CASNRDTNSPLHF. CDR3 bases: TGTGCCAGCAATCGGGATACCAATTCACCCCTCCACTTT.

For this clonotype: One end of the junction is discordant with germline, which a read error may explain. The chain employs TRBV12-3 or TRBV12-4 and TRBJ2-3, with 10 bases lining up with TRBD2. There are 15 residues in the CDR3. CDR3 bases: TGTGCCATCAGTTCCGCCGGGACTAGCGCAGATGTGGAATATTTT. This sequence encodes CAISSAGTSADVEYF.

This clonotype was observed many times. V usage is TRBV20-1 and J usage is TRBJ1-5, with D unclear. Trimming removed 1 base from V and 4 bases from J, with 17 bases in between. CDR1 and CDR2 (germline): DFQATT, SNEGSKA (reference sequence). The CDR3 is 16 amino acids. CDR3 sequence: CSARGDEDYRNQPQHF. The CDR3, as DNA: TGCAGTGCTAGAGGAGACGAGGACTATAGGAATCAGCCCCAGCATTTT.

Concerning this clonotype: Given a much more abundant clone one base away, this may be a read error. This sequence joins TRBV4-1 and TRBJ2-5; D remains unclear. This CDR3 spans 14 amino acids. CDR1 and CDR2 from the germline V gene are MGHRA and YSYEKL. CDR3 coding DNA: TGCGCCAGCAGCCCCGCAGCCCCCCAAGAGACCCCGTACTTC. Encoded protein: CASSPAAPQETPYF.

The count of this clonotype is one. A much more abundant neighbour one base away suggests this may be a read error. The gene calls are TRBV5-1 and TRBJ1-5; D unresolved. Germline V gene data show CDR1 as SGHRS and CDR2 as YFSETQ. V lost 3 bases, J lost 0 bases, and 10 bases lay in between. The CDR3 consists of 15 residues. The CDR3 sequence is CASSYSDISNQPQHF. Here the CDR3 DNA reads TGCGCCAGCAGCTACAGCGACATTAGCAATCAGCCCCAGCATTTT.

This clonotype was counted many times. The CDR3 sequence: CSAVWGDTQYF. As DNA, the CDR3 is TGCAGTGCTGTGTGGGGGGATACGCAGTATTTT. This sequence joins TRBV20-1 and TRBJ2-3, with D possibly being TRBD1 or TRBD2 (5 bases each). The germline V gene has CDR1 DFQATT and CDR2 SNEGSKA (reference sequence). CDR3 length equals 11 residues. The V gene lost 5 bases and the J gene lost 6 bases, with 9 bases spanning the gap.

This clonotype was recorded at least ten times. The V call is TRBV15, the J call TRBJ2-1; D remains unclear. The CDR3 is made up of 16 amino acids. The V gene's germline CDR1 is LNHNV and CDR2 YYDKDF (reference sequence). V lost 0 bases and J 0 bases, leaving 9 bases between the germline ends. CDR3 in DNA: TGTGCCACCAGCAGAGATTGGACGAGCTCCTACAATGAGCAGTTCTTC. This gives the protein CATSRDWTSSYNEQFF.

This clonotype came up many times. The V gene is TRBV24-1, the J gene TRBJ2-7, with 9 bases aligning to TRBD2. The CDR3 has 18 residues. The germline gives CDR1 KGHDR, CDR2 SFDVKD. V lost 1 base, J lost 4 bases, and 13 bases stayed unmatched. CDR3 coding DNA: TGTGCCACCAGTGATTTAGCGGATTATAGCGGGGGACGATACGAGCAGTACTTC. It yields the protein CATSDLADYSGGRYEQYF.

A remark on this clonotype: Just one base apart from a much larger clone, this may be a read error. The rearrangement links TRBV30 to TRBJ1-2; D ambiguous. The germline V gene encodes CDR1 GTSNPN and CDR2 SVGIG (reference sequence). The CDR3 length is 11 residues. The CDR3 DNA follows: TGTGCCTGGGGTGTACGAAGTGGCTACACCTTC. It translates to CAWGVRSGYTF.

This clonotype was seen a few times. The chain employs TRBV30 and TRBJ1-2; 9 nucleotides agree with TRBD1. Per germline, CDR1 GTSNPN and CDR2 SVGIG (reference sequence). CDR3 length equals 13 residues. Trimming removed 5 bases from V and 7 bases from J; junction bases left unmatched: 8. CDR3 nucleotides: TGTGCCTGGCGCGGACAGGGGCTAAGTGGCTACACCTTC. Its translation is CAWRGQGLSGYTF.

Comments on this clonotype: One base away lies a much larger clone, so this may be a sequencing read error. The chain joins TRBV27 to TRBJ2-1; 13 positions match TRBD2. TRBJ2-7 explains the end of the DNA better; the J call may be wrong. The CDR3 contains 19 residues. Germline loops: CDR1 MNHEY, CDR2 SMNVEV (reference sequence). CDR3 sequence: CASRPYGLAGDIAYNEQYF. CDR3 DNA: TGTGCCAGCCGTCCCTACGGACTAGCGGGGGACATAGCCTACAATGAGCAGTACTTC.

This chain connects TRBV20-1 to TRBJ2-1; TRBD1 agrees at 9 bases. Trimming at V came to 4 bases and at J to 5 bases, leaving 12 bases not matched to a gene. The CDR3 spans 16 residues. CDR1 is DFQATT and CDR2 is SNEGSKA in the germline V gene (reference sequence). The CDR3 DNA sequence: TGCAGTGCTACCAGACCCCGGGACAGGGTGGACAATGAGCAGTTCTTC. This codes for CSATRPRDRVDNEQFF.